The 5 T cell receptor beta chains in this list originate from one sample, sequenced in a study of T cell repertoires in cytomegalovirus infection (dated by TCRdb to between 2019 and 2020). Sequencing relied on an Illumina HiSeq 1500. TCRdb cleaned the public reads at Q25 with fastp, built clones with MiXCR and kept in-frame beta chains. Rows are unified per CDR3 protein, each entry keeping the most common DNA and genes. Counted in this sample were some 920,000 distinct CDR3 sequences; about a third of them appeared once. The leading ten clones occupy 10% to 15% of the sample. The treatment or condition label, read with the paper, signifies: in vitro stimulation with specific CMV peptide epitopes to enrich CMV-specific T cells. Their specific antigens are unknown. Specimen: cultured CD8+ T cells from PBMCs, collected from culture after CMV antigen stimulation. These receptors all stem from a human donor in good health (CMV status not recorded). Some clones in this sample may be carry-over from other donors' samples.

This clonotype appeared many times. This chain joins TRBV7-7 and TRBJ1-5, with unresolved D. CDR1 SSHAT and CDR2 FNYEAQ come from the germline V gene (reference sequence). The CDR3 runs 13 residues. CDR3 in amino acids: CASAENSNQPQHF. The CDR3 nucleotides are TGTGCTAGCGCAGAGAATAGCAATCAGCCCCAGCATTTT.

This clonotype occurred a few times. This sequence joins TRBV6-2 or TRBV6-3 and TRBJ2-7; D is uncertain. Deletions cut 4 bases from V and 2 bases from J, with 18 bases between. The CDR3 extends over 16 amino acids. CDR1 is MNHEY, CDR2 SVGEGT, per germline. CDR3 in DNA: TGTGCCAGCAGTTTCAAGACATGGGAAGGAACCTACGAGCAGTACGTC. Protein: CASSFKTWEGTYEQYV.

The V gene is TRBV7-9, the J gene TRBJ2-7, with D tentatively TRBD1 or TRBD2 (5 bases each). CDR3 length equals 15 residues. With 5 bases removed from V and 6 bases from J, the gap between germline ends came to 20 bases. Germline CDR1 reads SEHNR; CDR2 reads FQNEAQ (reference sequence). CDR3 loop: CASSKDGVEGFEQYV. CDR3 sequence (DNA): TGTGCCAGCAGCAAGGACGGCGTTGAGGGGTTCGAGCAGTACGTC.

A few counts support this clonotype. The chain carries TRBV5-3 and TRBJ2-7; D is perhaps TRBD2 (6 bases). TRBV5-3 is flagged as an ORF with uncertain function. Trimming removed 3 bases at V and 7 bases at J, with 14 bases between. The CDR3 runs to 13 residues. This chain's CDR3 is CARSWRGPREQYV. The CDR3 DNA reads TGTGCCAGAAGCTGGAGGGGACCTAGGGAGCAGTACGTC.

V and J are TRBV3-1 and TRBJ2-7; no clear D gene. Germline-derived CDR1 and CDR2 are LGHDT and YNNKEL (reference sequence). The CDR3 extends over 14 amino acids. V was pared by 1 base and J by 6 bases, with 13 bases between. The CDR3 DNA reads as TGTGCCAGCAGCCAAGGGACCCTCCTATTCGAGCAGTACGTC. Translating gives CASSQGTLLFEQYV.